This T cell receptor beta chain was found in a study of cytotoxic CD8 clonotypes in ibrutinib-treated CLL. The protocol was immunoSEQ multiplex PCR, while the TCRdb copy is restricted to in-frame clones and leaves out a portion. Of some 150,000 clones listed, around 81% are singletons. V was clipped by 2 bases and J by 3 bases, with 7 bases between them. Germline CDR1 is MNHEY and CDR2 is SVGAGI. The CDR3 contains 13 residues. The specimen was PBMCs, collected after 36 months of ibrutinib treatment. The origin of this receptor is a human donor with chronic lymphocytic leukemia. This chain joins TRBV6-5 and TRBJ1-1; D is possibly TRBD1 (5 bases). DNA for the CDR3: TGTGCCAGCAGTTACATGGGGGACACTGAAGCTTTCTTT. Protein product: CASSYMGDTEAFF.